These 13 T cell receptor beta chains were sequenced from one sample in a study of shared clonotypes between healthy human individuals. Measured with immunoSEQ multiplex PCR; TCRdb has only the in-frame clones, and not every one. Of around 1.6 million clones listed, 98% were seen once; the top ten hold less than 0.55%. The sequenced material came from naive CD4+ T cells sorted from blood. Specified subset: CD45RA+ positively selected. Receptor source: a young man in good health.

A note on this clone: Other nucleotide sequences from this sample produce the same CDR3. This chain connects TRBV5-4 to TRBJ1-4, with 7 positions matching TRBD1. The CDR3 contains 13 residues. V shed 4 bases and J 5 bases; nucleotides not matched to a gene: 2. Germline V gene sequence: CDR1 SGHNT, CDR2 YYREEE (reference sequence). CDR3 coding DNA: TGTGCCAGCAGCCGGGACAGCAATGAAAAACTGTTTTTT. Its translation: CASSRDSNEKLFF.

V is TRBV10-3 and J is TRBJ1-1; D ambiguous. Trimming shortened V by 3 bases and J by 5 bases, and 10 bases separated the two germline ends. The CDR3 has 13 residues. From germline, CDR1 is ENHRY and CDR2 SYGVKD. The DNA for the CDR3 is TGTGCCATCAGTGATGGGAGGCGGACTGAAGCTTTCTTT. Residues: CAISDGRRTEAFF.

The chain has TRBV29-1 and TRBJ2-5; 11 positions agree with TRBD1. V gave up 1 base and J gave up 2 bases; unmatched junction bases: 3. The CDR3 contains 15 residues. Germline V gene lookup returns CDR1 SQVTM and CDR2 ANQGSEA. The CDR3 DNA is TGCAGCGTTGAAGGGGGACAGGGGGTGCAAGAGACCCAGTACTTC. Its translation: CSVEGGQGVQETQYF.

The chain uses TRBV5-1 and TRBJ1-1; TRBD1 agrees at 8 bases. The CDR3 has 14 residues. The germline CDR1 and CDR2 sequences are SGHRS and YFSETQ. V dropped 0 bases and J dropped 7; count of bases not matched to a gene: 5. For the CDR3, the DNA is TGCGCCAGCAGCTTGGAGGCAGGGGGCTTTGAAGCTTTCTTT. This translates into CASSLEAGGFEAFF.

Here the CDR3 DNA reads TGTGCCAGCAGCCAAGAACGGACAGACCCCTACGAGCAGTACTTC. Translation gives CASSQERTDPYEQYF. The rearrangement joins TRBV14 to TRBJ2-7, with D perhaps matching TRBD1 (6 bases). The germline CDR1 and CDR2 sequences are SGHDN and FVKESK. CDR3 length: 15 amino acids. V was shortened by 0 bases and J by 2 bases, with 11 bases between the two germline ends.

The gene calls are TRBV6-5 and TRBJ2-7; no clear D gene. This CDR3 spans 14 amino acids. The V gene's germline CDR1 is MNHEY and CDR2 SVGAGI. The ends were cut back, 1 base at V and 3 bases at J, with 10 bases in the middle. The CDR3: CASSYLQNLYEQYF. The CDR3 coding sequence is TGTGCCAGCAGTTACTTACAGAACCTCTACGAGCAGTACTTC.

A remark on this clone: This specimen includes other DNA sequences encoding the same CDR3. The V call is TRBV5-6, the J call TRBJ2-1; D call uncertain. Trimming took 0 bases from V and 4 from J, leaving 5 bases between them. The germline V gene has CDR1 SGHDT and CDR2 YYEEEE. This CDR3 comprises 13 residues. CDR3 loop: CASSLGPYNEQFF. The CDR3 region has the DNA TGTGCCAGCAGCTTGGGACCTTACAATGAGCAGTTCTTC.

The chain joins TRBV5-1 to TRBJ2-3; D tentatively reads TRBD1 or TRBD2 (5 bases each). Germline CDR1 is SGHRS and CDR2 is YFSETQ. The CDR3 covers 16 residues. The germline V and J ends were trimmed by 1 base and 2 bases, with 14 bases remaining between them. CDR3 nucleotides: TGCGCCAGCAGCTTGCTCCGGGACGGTCCCACAGATACGCAGTATTTT. It is translated as CASSLLRDGPTDTQYF.

The CDR3 region is CASISRVMDEQYF. DNA of the CDR3: TGTGCCAGCATAAGCAGGGTTATGGACGAGCAGTACTTC. The genes are TRBV25-1 and TRBJ2-7, with D perhaps matching TRBD1 (5 bases). This CDR3 has 13 residues. With 7 bases removed from V and 5 bases from J, the gap between germline ends came to 15 bases. Germline values: CDR1 MGHDK, CDR2 SYGVNS.

V and J are TRBV6-4 and TRBJ1-3, with D possibly being TRBD1 (5 bases). Germline V lookup: CDR1 MRHNA, CDR2 SNTAGT. V lost 6 bases to trimming and J lost 0 bases, with 12 bases between them. The CDR3 has 15 amino acids. The CDR3 DNA reads as TGTGCCAGCAGCCCAGACAGCACCTCTGGAAACACCATATATTTT. This encodes CASSPDSTSGNTIYF.

This clone was found once. V gene TRBV7-9 combines with J gene TRBJ2-5; 7 bases are a match to TRBD2. The CDR3 has 12 residues. J gave up 2 bases and V 8 bases, and 2 bases lay outside the gene matches. Germline V gene lookup returns CDR1 SEHNR and CDR2 FQNEAQ (reference sequence). The CDR3 nucleotides read TGTGCCAGCGAGGGAGGGCAAGAGACCCAGTACTTC. Residues: CASEGGQETQYF.

This chain joins TRBV7-8 and TRBJ2-7; weak D call: TRBD2 (6 bases). Germline loops: CDR1 SGHVS, CDR2 FQNEAQ. The CDR3 length is 15 residues. Deletions cut 5 bases from V and 5 bases from J, with 19 bases between. The CDR3 spells CASSQLIGSVHEQYF. The CDR3 DNA reads TGTGCCAGCAGCCAGCTGATCGGGAGCGTCCACGAGCAGTACTTC.

The rearrangement joins TRBV5-1 to TRBJ1-2, with TRBD1 as a possible D gene (5 bases). Trimming removed 5 bases from V and 8 bases from J, with 22 bases in between. Germline CDR1 and CDR2: SGHRS and YFSETQ. The CDR3 contains 15 residues. CDR3 in amino acids: CASSGSGNAISGYTF. DNA for the CDR3: TGCGCCAGCAGTGGATCAGGGAACGCTATATCCGGCTACACCTTC.